What follows are 22 T cell receptor beta chains derived from one specimen sequenced in a study of metastatic and nonmetastatic thyroid tumors. MiXCR re-clonotyped the PCR reads for TCRdb. This table has fewer than 35,000 clones, about a tenth appearing once. All patients were untreated before thyroid surgery. The sequenced sample consisted of blood. The receptors were gathered from a female donor with papillary thyroid cancer or a benign thyroid nodule (not recorded which). Some clones in this sample may be carry-over from other donors' samples.

This clone was observed many times. DNA for the CDR3: TGCGCCAGCAGCTTGGTGGCCGGGACAGGGGGTGCGGACTATGGCTACACCTTC. Amino acid sequence: CASSLVAGTGGADYGYTF. The chain is built from TRBV5-1 and TRBJ1-2, with 11 nucleotides matching TRBD1. The CDR3 is 18 residues long. V lost 0 bases to trimming and J lost 3 bases; unmatched junction nucleotides: 10. Looked up from germline, CDR1 is SGHRS and CDR2 is YFSETQ.

The table lists this clone with many counts. The V and J genes are TRBV6-1 and TRBJ1-2; D unresolved. The CDR3 spans 15 residues. Trimming stripped 5 bases from V and 3 bases from J, with 16 bases between. Germline CDR1 is MNHNS and CDR2 is SASEGT. CDR3 in amino acids: CASSLRARWDYGYTF. Here the CDR3 DNA reads TGTGCCAGCAGTCTCCGGGCCCGGTGGGACTATGGCTACACCTTC.

This clone has only a few counts. The chain has TRBV4-1 and TRBJ1-5, with a tentative D call TRBD1 (6 bases). Trimming removed 6 bases at V and 2 bases at J, with 17 bases between. CDR3 length equals 16 residues. Germline V lookup: CDR1 MGHRA, CDR2 YSYEKL. CDR3 loop: CASSSVQGIGNQPQHF. The CDR3 nucleotides read TGCGCCAGCAGTTCCGTACAGGGAATCGGCAATCAGCCCCAGCATTTT.

Worth noting for this clone: A much larger clone lies a single base off, so this may be a read error. The chain links TRBV5-1 to TRBJ2-2, with 13 bases that match TRBD2. The germline gives CDR1 SGHRS, CDR2 YFSETQ. CDR3 size: 19 residues. This CDR3 reads CASSLSLAGGPSKDGKLFF. The CDR3 DNA follows: TGCGCCAGCAGCTTGTCACTAGCGGGAGGGCCGAGTAAGGACGGGAAGCTGTTTTTT.

V is TRBV24-1 and J is TRBJ1-5, with 12 bases matching TRBD1. Germline values: CDR1 KGHDR, CDR2 SFDVKD. CDR3 length equals 19 residues. V was pared by 5 bases and J by 4 bases, with 14 bases of the junction left unmatched. Here the CDR3 reads CATSGTGTGGGLANQPQHF. The DNA of the CDR3 is TGTGCCACCAGTGGAACCGGGACAGGGGGCGGTCTGGCGAATCAGCCCCAGCATTTT.

CDR3 in amino acids: CAREGGDTQYF. The CDR3 DNA reads TGTGCCCGTGAGGGGGGGGATACGCAGTATTTT. The chain combines TRBV7-9 with TRBJ2-3; tentatively, D is TRBD2 (7 bases). The V end lost 11 bases, the J end lost 6 bases, and 12 bases lay between the germline ends. Germline V gene sequence: CDR1 SEHNR, CDR2 FQNEAQ (reference sequence). CDR3 length: 11 amino acids.

In its sample, this clone was seen many times. CDR3 residues: CASSFGGLSTDTQYF. The CDR3 bases are TGTGCCAGCAGCTTCGGGGGACTTAGCACAGATACGCAGTATTTT. The chain recombines TRBV11-2 with TRBJ2-3; D perhaps matches TRBD2 (6 bases). The V and J ends lost 3 bases and 0 bases respectively, with 10 bases between them. The CDR3 length is 15 residues. From germline, CDR1 is SGHAT and CDR2 FQNNGV.

This clone showed up many times. The genes are TRBV28 and TRBJ2-7; D not certain. The V end lost 3 bases, the J end lost 3 bases, and 3 bases lay between the germline ends. This CDR3 comprises 11 residues. From germline, CDR1 is MDHEN and CDR2 SYDVKM. CDR3 nucleotides: TGTGCCAGCAGTTTTAACTACGAGCAGTACTTC. This sequence encodes CASSFNYEQYF.

This clone has a count of ten or more. The chain couples TRBV4-1 to TRBJ1-5; D gene uncertain. V was trimmed by 4 bases and J by 4 bases, leaving 17 bases between them. Germline V gives CDR1 MGHRA, CDR2 YSYEKL. There are 16 residues in the CDR3. The CDR3 spells CASSLEGGYGNQPQHF. In DNA, the CDR3 is TGCGCCAGCAGCCTGGAGGGAGGATATGGTAATCAGCCCCAGCATTTT.

The CDR3 protein is CASSSTTSTDTQYF. Written as DNA, the CDR3 is TGTGCCAGCAGCTCGACTACTAGCACAGATACGCAGTATTTT. The V and J genes are TRBV7-2 and TRBJ2-3; TRBD2 is a possible D gene (5 bases). CDR1 SGHTA and CDR2 FQGNSA come from the germline V gene. Trimming shortened V by 4 bases and J by 0 bases, and 8 bases separated the two germline ends. This CDR3 is built from 14 residues.

This clone occurred many times. The chain joins TRBV4-2 to TRBJ1-1, with D unresolved. CDR1 and CDR2 from the germline V gene are LGHNA and YNFKEQ. This CDR3 has 16 amino acids. The V gene lost 0 bases and the J gene lost 0 bases, with 11 bases spanning the gap. CDR3 region: CASSQDGMSMNTEAFF. In nucleotides, the CDR3 is TGTGCCAGCAGCCAAGATGGCATGAGCATGAACACTGAAGCTTTCTTT.

This clone came up many times. The chain recombines TRBV2 with TRBJ1-1; D call uncertain. V lost 6 bases, J lost 1 base, and 9 bases lay in between. The CDR3 runs 13 residues. The germline V gene encodes CDR1 SNHLY and CDR2 FYNNEI. In DNA form, the CDR3 reads TGTGCCAGCAGCGGACCCTGGAACACTGAAGCTTTCTTT. Protein product: CASSGPWNTEAFF.

This clone was observed at least ten times. J is TRBJ1-6 and V is TRBV2, with a tentative D call TRBD1 (5 bases). The germline V and J ends were trimmed by 6 bases and 8 bases, with 17 bases remaining between them. The CDR3 runs to 15 residues. Germline V gene data show CDR1 as SNHLY and CDR2 as FYNNEI. In DNA form, the CDR3 reads TGTGCCAGCAGCGTAATGGGGGTGGGCGATTCACCCCTCCACTTT. It is translated as CASSVMGVGDSPLHF.

This clone has at least ten counts. The J gene is TRBJ2-5, the V gene TRBV9; TRBD2 aligns across 7 bases. This CDR3 is 15 amino acids long. J lost 0 bases, V lost 4 bases, and 6 bases had no gene match. Germline V gene data show CDR1 as SGDLS and CDR2 as YYNGEE. The CDR3 reads CASSKGLADQETQYF. The CDR3 region has the DNA TGTGCCAGCAGCAAGGGGCTAGCGGACCAAGAGACCCAGTACTTC. The whole variable domain, remainder taken from reference TRBV9 and TRBJ2-5, is DSGVTQTPKHLITATGQRVTLRCSPRSGDLSVYWYQQSLDQGLQFLIQYYNGEERAKGNILERFSAQQFPDLHSELNLSSLELGDSALYFCASSKGLADQETQYFGPGTRLLVL.

By sample fraction, this clone is medium-sized. V usage is TRBV6-1 and J usage is TRBJ2-7; tentatively, D is TRBD2 (6 bases). The CDR3 is made up of 14 amino acids. Trimming cost V 5 bases and J 7 bases, with 18 bases left between them. Germline CDR1 is MNHNS and CDR2 is SASEGT. The CDR3 here is CASSPLAVPEEQYF. CDR3 coding DNA: TGTGCCAGCAGTCCATTAGCGGTTCCGGAGGAGCAGTACTTC.

A remark on this clone: This may be a read error, as it is one base from a much larger clone. The gene calls are TRBV6-2 or TRBV6-3 and TRBJ2-5; no firm D call. Trimming stripped 7 bases from V and 5 bases from J, with 14 bases between. The CDR3 runs 13 residues. From germline, CDR1 is MNHEY and CDR2 SVGEGT. CDR3 sequence (DNA): TGTGCCAGCACCCCATGGTGTTCTGAGACCCAGTACTTC. It codes for CASTPWCSETQYF.

The genes are TRBV19 and TRBJ2-7; D possibly corresponds to TRBD1 (6 bases). Germline values: CDR1 LNHDA, CDR2 SQIVND (reference sequence). The CDR3 extends over 14 amino acids. Trimming pared 8 bases from V and 0 bases from J, leaving 14 bases between. The CDR3 is CASRSQDSSYEQYF. DNA for the CDR3: TGTGCCAGTCGCTCACAGGACAGCTCCTACGAGCAGTACTTC.

This clone occurred many times. Being one base from a much bigger clone, this may be a read error. The rearrangement links TRBV6-2 or TRBV6-3 to TRBJ1-1; weak D call: TRBD1 (6 bases). This CDR3 comprises 13 residues. V lost 5 bases to trimming and J lost 10 bases, with 17 bases between them. CDR1 MNHEY and CDR2 SVGEGT come from the germline V gene. The CDR3 DNA sequence: TGTGCCAGCAGTCCCAGGGGAAAGATTGGAGCTTTCTTT. This sequence encodes CASSPRGKIGAFF.

There are many counts of this clone. This rearrangement joins TRBV7-2 to TRBJ1-4; D ambiguous. The CDR3 is made up of 12 amino acids. V was trimmed by 8 bases and J by 7 bases, leaving 11 bases between them. The germline V gene encodes CDR1 SGHTA and CDR2 FQGNSA. The chain's CDR3 is CASPGIGEKLFF. The CDR3 nucleotides read TGTGCCAGCCCTGGCATCGGTGAAAAACTGTTTTTT.

This clone has at least ten counts. The J gene is TRBJ1-6, the V gene TRBV28; a weak D match, TRBD1 (5 bases). Trimming pared 5 bases from V and 0 bases from J, leaving 14 bases between. CDR1 is MDHEN and CDR2 is SYDVKM in the germline V gene. The length of the CDR3 is 17 residues. For the CDR3, the DNA is TGTGCCAGCAGTCCTGGCGGGACTAGCTCCTATAATTCACCCCTCCACTTT. Translated, it gives CASSPGGTSSYNSPLHF. Full variable domain (rest looked up from reference TRBV28 and TRBJ1-6): DVKVTQSSRYLVKRTGEKVFLECVQDMDHENMFWYRQDPGLGLRLIYFSYDVKMKEKGDIPEGYSVSREKKERFSLILESASTNQTSMYLCASSPGGTSSYNSPLHFGNGTRLTVT.

The V call is TRBV20-1, the J call TRBJ1-1, with D maybe TRBD1 (6 bases). The CDR3 sequence is 15 residues long. From germline, CDR1 is DFQATT and CDR2 SNEGSKA (reference sequence). V was trimmed by 1 base and J by 0 bases, leaving 12 bases between them. The CDR3 region is CSARGDNLMNTEAFF. The CDR3 nucleotides read TGCAGTGCTAGAGGGGACAACCTCATGAACACTGAAGCTTTCTTT.

In its sample, this clone was seen many times. A read error may explain this, as a much larger clone is one base away. The chain uses TRBV7-9 and TRBJ2-2, with D possibly matching TRBD2 (6 bases). This CDR3 has 13 amino acids. Germline lookup yields CDR1 SEHNR and CDR2 FQNEAQ (reference sequence). CDR3 sequence (DNA): TGTGCCAGCAGCTTAGATTGGGCCGGGGGGCTGTTTTTT. It encodes CASSLDWAGGLFF. Variable domain in full (rest from reference TRBV7-9 and TRBJ2-2): DTGVSQNPRHKITKRGQNVTFRCDPISEHNRLYWYRQTLGQGPEFLTYFQNEAQLEKSRLLSDRFSAERPKGSFSTLEIQRTEQGDSAMYLCASSLDWAGGLFFGEGSRLTVL.